The T cell receptor beta chain under discussion was sequenced for a study of cytomegalovirus exposure and HLA in healthy donors. Study results and caveats: Apart from CMV serostatus, no immune exposure information was available.

PCR involved 60 Vbeta and 13 Jbeta primers. Clones were read by immunoSEQ multiplex PCR, and TCRdb kept only the in-frame ones, dropping some. In the table there are around 100,000 clones, about 80% of which are singletons. CDR1 is SGHTA, CDR2 FQGTGA, per germline. V lost 5 bases to trimming and J lost 6 bases; unmatched junction nucleotides: 11. The length of the CDR3 is 16 residues. On this clone itself: Its cognate antigen is unknown.

Input material: PBMCs. This TCR derives from a female donor in good health and CMV-seropositive. The rearrangement links TRBV7-3 to TRBJ2-2; 8 positions match TRBD1. CDR3 DNA: TGTGCCAGCAGCGAGAAACAGGGGGTGGCGGCCGGGGAGCTGTTTTTT. Translation: CASSEKQGVAAGELFF.